This T cell receptor beta chain came from a study of cytomegalovirus exposure and HLA in healthy donors. Healthy bone marrow donors formed the donor group. There are 15 residues in the CDR3. CDR1 LNHDA and CDR2 SQIVND come from the germline V gene (reference sequence). V was clipped by 2 bases and J by 7 bases; unmatched bases: 6. Use of 60 Vbeta and 13 Jbeta primers characterized the PCR. The assay was immunoSEQ multiplex PCR, and TCRdb's table has in-frame clones only and misses some. The sample has 100,000 to 150,000 clones, 70% to 85% seen once; the top ten hold about 2.7%. Specimen: PBMCs. The source of this sequence is a woman aged 60-70 years in good health and CMV-seropositive. J is TRBJ1-1 and V is TRBV19, with 11 bases identical to TRBD1. DNA for the CDR3: TGTGCCAGTAGTATAAGTGAGGGGACAGGGGGTGAAGCTTTCTTT. Its translation: CASSISEGTGGEAFF.